Sequencing of this TCR beta chain was carried out in a study of T cell repertoires in cytomegalovirus infection. Study overall: It was recently identified HLA-C-restricted and well-studied HLA-B-restricted CMV epitopes that the study used.

The study, taken as a whole, reports: Across the ex vivo response, the dominant clonotypes were HLA-C-restricted CMV-specific TCR beta clonotypes.

This clonotype was counted a few times. Its antigen is currently unknown. Germline CDR1 and CDR2: SEHNR and FQNEAQ (reference sequence). V lost 5 bases to trimming and J lost 2 bases; unmatched junction nucleotides: 11. The CDR3 has 16 residues. TCRdb itself ran the reads through MiXCR, one entry per CDR3 protein. Here the sample spans more than 55,000 distinct CDR3 sequences, approximately 22% being singletons. The chain uses TRBV7-9 and TRBJ2-5; TRBD1 agrees at 7 bases. The source was CD8+ T cells from cultured PBMCs, collected from culture after CMV antigen stimulation. This receptor was obtained from a human donor in good health (CMV status not recorded). Some clones in this sample may be carry-over from other donors' samples. DNA for the CDR3: TGTGCCAGCAGCCCCCGACAGGGCCGGGGACAAGAGACCCAGTACTTC. Translating gives CASSPRQGRGQETQYF.